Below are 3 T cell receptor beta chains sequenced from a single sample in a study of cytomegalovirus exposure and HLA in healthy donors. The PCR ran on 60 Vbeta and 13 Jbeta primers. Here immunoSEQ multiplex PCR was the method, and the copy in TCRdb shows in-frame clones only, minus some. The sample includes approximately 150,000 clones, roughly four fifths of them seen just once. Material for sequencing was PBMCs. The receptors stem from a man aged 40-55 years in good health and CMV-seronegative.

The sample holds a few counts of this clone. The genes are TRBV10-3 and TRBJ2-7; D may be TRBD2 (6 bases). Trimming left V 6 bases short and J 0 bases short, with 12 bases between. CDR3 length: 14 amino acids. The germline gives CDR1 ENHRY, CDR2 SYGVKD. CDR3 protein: CAIRGSSDSYEQYF. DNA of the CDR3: TGTGCCATCAGGGGATCTAGCGACTCCTACGAGCAGTACTTC.

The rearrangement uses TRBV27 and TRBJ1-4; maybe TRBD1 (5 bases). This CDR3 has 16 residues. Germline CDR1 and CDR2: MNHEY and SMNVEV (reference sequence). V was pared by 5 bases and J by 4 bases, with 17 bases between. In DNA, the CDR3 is TGTGCCAGCAGTGAGATGCCGGGACTGCGTAATGAAAAACTGTTTTTT. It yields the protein CASSEMPGLRNEKLFF.

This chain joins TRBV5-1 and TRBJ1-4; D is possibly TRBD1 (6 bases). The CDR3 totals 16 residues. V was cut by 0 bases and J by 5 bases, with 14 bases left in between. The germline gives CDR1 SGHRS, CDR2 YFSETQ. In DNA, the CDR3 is TGCGCCAGCAGCTTGGCCAGTCCAACAGGGAATGAAAAACTGTTTTTT. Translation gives CASSLASPTGNEKLFF. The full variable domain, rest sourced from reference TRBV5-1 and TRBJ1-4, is KAGVTQTPRYLIKTRGQQVTLSCSPISGHRSVSWYQQTPGQGLQFLFEYFSETQRNKGNFPGRFSGRQFSNSRSEMNVSTLELGDSALYLCASSLASPTGNEKLFFGSGTQLSVL.